This T cell receptor (beta chain) stems from a study of shared clonotypes between healthy human individuals. Background on the study: Plates per donor: three CD4 naive, three CD4 memory, two CD8 naive, one CD8 memory. Whole-study results and caveats: Donor scarcity curtailed the genetic and exposure-history diversity represented herein. It was anticipated that sequencing depth would influence how many clonotypes donors shared.

This table comes from immunoSEQ multiplex PCR, and its TCRdb copy is limited to in-frame clones, with some not included. The data show some 2.3 million clones, just over 90% seen once. As to this clone: Its target is unknown.

This CDR3 contains 15 residues. Germline values: CDR1 SEHNR, CDR2 FQNEAQ (reference sequence). The V gene end was trimmed by 6 bases and the J gene end by 10 bases; junction bases not matched to a gene: 14. Sequencing input: naive CD4+ T cells from PBMCs. Subset: CD45RA+ positively selected. The chain recombines TRBV7-9 with TRBJ2-3; 9 bases line up with TRBD1. The clonotype originates from a man younger than 35 in good health. Some clones in this sample may be carry-over from other donors' samples. Written as DNA, the CDR3 is TGTGCCAGCAGGCTCTCCCGGGACAGGGATTCCGCGCAGTATTTT. Residues: CASRLSRDRDSAQYF.